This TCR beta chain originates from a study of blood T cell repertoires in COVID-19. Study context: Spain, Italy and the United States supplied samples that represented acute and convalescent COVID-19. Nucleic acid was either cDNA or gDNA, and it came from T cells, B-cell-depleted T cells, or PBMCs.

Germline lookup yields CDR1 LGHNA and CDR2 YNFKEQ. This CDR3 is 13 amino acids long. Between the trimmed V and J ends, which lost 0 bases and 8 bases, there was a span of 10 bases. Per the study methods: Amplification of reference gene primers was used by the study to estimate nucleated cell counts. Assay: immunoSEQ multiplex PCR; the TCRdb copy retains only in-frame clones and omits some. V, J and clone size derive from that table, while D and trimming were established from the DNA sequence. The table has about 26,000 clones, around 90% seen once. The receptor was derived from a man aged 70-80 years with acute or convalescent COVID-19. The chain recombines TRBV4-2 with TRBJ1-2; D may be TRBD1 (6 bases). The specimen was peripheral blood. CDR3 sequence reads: CASSQDVGQGYTF. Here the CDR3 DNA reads TGTGCCAGCAGCCAAGATGTCGGACAGGGCTACACCTTC.